The clone carrying this T cell receptor (beta chain) has only a few counts. As to treatment: oral pan-JAK inhibitor, 5-10 mg twice daily. There are 13 residues in the CDR3. V lost 5 bases and J lost 5, with 12 bases in between. The V gene's germline CDR1 is SGHVT and CDR2 SQSDAQ. The sequencing template was cDNA reverse transcribed from extracted RNA. TCRdb's table, derived via immunoSEQ multiplex PCR, lists solely in-frame clones and lacks some. The table has about 210,000 clones, under 70% seen once; the top ten hold 0.95% to 1.5%. These data are taken from a study of CD8+ T cells in alopecia areata.

The chain recombines TRBV7-4 with TRBJ1-1; D not resolved. The sample in question was CD4+ T cells sorted from blood, obtained at approximately week 45, from a patient treated with tofacitinib. This receptor was obtained from a human donor with alopecia areata. Written as DNA, the CDR3 is TGTGCCAGCAGCCCCCGAGGAGGGACTGAAGCTTTCTTT. Translated, it gives CASSPRGGTEAFF.